The present entry profiles one T cell receptor beta chain with its context. These data originate in a study of blood T cell repertoires in COVID-19. About the research overall: Some COVID-19 samples were acute and others convalescent; all came from the United States, Italy and Spain. Nucleic acid was either cDNA or gDNA, and it came from T cells, B-cell-depleted T cells, or PBMCs.

How the authors handled the data: Amplification with reference gene primers provided the estimates of nucleated cell counts. Produced via immunoSEQ multiplex PCR; TCRdb's table is partial and in-frame only. For V, J and clone size, that table is used; D and trimming come from the DNA. The repertoire includes about 220,000 clones, about nine tenths of them detected once, and less than 4.5% sits in the top ten. Individuals aged roughly 18 to 95 years were recruited from 24 US areas. CDR1 is SGHNT and CDR2 is YENEEA in the germline V gene. CDR3 length: 19 residues. Trimming pared 4 bases from V and 6 bases from J, leaving 28 bases between.

The TCR sequence derives from a woman aged 35 to 49 with acute COVID-19. The sample taken for sequencing was PBMCs or T cells enriched from blood (not recorded which). The V and J genes are TRBV11-3 and TRBJ2-1; D not certain. The CDR3 DNA sequence: TGTGCCAGCAGCTCAACGCGGCGCGTACACCAGTTGGGTTTCAATGAGCAGTTCTTC. This translates into CASSSTRRVHQLGFNEQFF.